This record concerns one T cell receptor beta chain sequence. This sample is part of a study of control samples from healthy donors and cancer patients. Libraries were prepared by immunoSEQ multiplex PCR; TCRdb keeps only in-frame clonotypes and omits some of them. The sample has 60,000 to 75,000 clones, around 90% seen once. This CDR3 is built from 15 residues. Germline CDR1 MDHEN, CDR2 SYDVKM. V gave up 10 bases and J gave up 4 bases, with 22 bases separating them. V usage is TRBV28 and J usage is TRBJ1-1; TRBD1 is a possible D gene (6 bases). The sequenced sample was PBMCs. The clonotype was recovered from a man aged 55 to 70 with colorectal cancer. CDR3 protein: CATKTQRGGGTEAFF. CDR3 DNA sequence: TGTGCCACCAAGACCCAGAGGGGAGGGGGCACTGAAGCTTTCTTT. Using reference TRBV28 and TRBJ1-1 for the parts outside the CDR3, the full variable domain is DVKVTQSSRYLVKRTGEKVFLECVQDMDHENMFWYRQDPGLGLRLIYFSYDVKMKEKGDIPEGYSVSREKKERFSLILESASTNQTSMYLCATKTQRGGGTEAFFGQGTRLTVV.